These 3 T cell receptor beta chains were all obtained from the same sample, sequenced in a study of T cells after yellow fever vaccination. A single record per CDR3 protein comes from TCRdb applying MiXCR to the 5' RACE reads. Among about 580,000 distinct CDR3 sequences listed, roughly a sixth were seen once. The sample consisted of PBMCs, taken 4 to 6 days after the first yellow fever vaccination. The receptors were sampled from a man aged 18 to 30 who received the YFV17D yellow fever vaccine.

The gene calls are TRBV11-2 and TRBJ1-3, with D unresolved. This CDR3 has 13 residues. Trimming left V 3 bases short and J 4 bases short, with 7 bases between. Per germline, CDR1 SGHAT and CDR2 FQNNGV. This CDR3 reads CASSFLMGNTIYF. The DNA of the CDR3 is TGTGCCAGCAGCTTCCTTATGGGAAACACCATATATTTT.

This clonotype has a handful of counts. V and J are TRBV21-1 and TRBJ1-2; the table calls TRBD1, which could not be checked here. TRBV21-1 is a pseudogene. This CDR3 comprises 13 residues. For the CDR3, the DNA is TGTGCCAGCACAAGGGGCAGCAACTATGGCTACACCTTC. Residues: CASTRGSNYGYTF.

Only a few counts were recorded for this clonotype. This sequence joins TRBV24-1 and TRBJ1-4; unclear D gene. The CDR3 covers 13 residues. Germline V CDR1 and CDR2: KGHDR, SFDVKD. The V and J ends lost 3 bases and 6 bases respectively, with 7 bases between them. DNA of the CDR3: TGTGCCACCAGTGATACCGCGGATGAAAAACTGTTTTTT. Amino acid sequence: CATSDTADEKLFF.